Each of the 8 T cell receptor beta chains below was sequenced from the same sample in a study of T cell repertoires in cytomegalovirus infection. No antigen is known for these receptors. MiXCR, applied by TCRdb to the reads, yields one record per CDR3 protein. The sample consists of about 830,000 distinct CDR3 sequences, about 33% of them appearing once. The specimen comprised cultured CD8+ T cells from PBMCs, sampled from culture after CMV antigen stimulation. Receptor source: a human donor in good health (CMV status not recorded). Some clones in this sample may be carry-over from other donors' samples.

The table lists this clonotype with a few counts. This chain uses TRBV28 with TRBJ2-7; TRBD1 aligns across 8 bases. CDR1 MDHEN and CDR2 SYDVKM come from the germline V gene. V lost 3 bases and J lost 1; bases outside the gene matches: 8. The CDR3 consists of 16 residues. The chain's CDR3 is CASSFAGTGNSYEQYV. The CDR3 DNA follows: TGTGCCAGCAGTTTCGCCGGGACAGGCAATTCCTACGAGCAGTACGTC.

This clonotype was seen repeatedly, ten times or more. The chain couples TRBV7-2 to TRBJ2-7; 8 bases map to TRBD1. Per germline, CDR1 SGHTA and CDR2 FQGNSA. The CDR3 totals 15 residues. V shed 5 bases, J shed 3 bases, and the junction held 9 bases outside the gene matches. The CDR3 is CASSASPTGGYEQYV. CDR3 nucleotide sequence: TGTGCCAGCAGCGCCTCCCCTACAGGGGGCTACGAGCAGTACGTC.

This clonotype has only a few counts. The chain recombines TRBV12-3 or TRBV12-4 with TRBJ1-2; 7 bases are a match to TRBD1. The CDR3 is 13 residues long. Trimming cost V 7 bases and J 8 bases; bases outside gene matches: 10. The CDR3: CASTWAGGLGYTF. CDR3 nucleotide sequence: TGTGCCAGCACCTGGGCAGGGGGGCTGGGCTACACCTTC.

V is TRBV27 and J is TRBJ1-1; D is perhaps TRBD1 (5 bases). Trimming took 3 bases from V and 6 from J, leaving 17 bases between them. The V gene's germline CDR1 is MNHEY and CDR2 SMNVEV (reference sequence). The CDR3 extends over 15 amino acids. DNA for the CDR3: TGTGCCAGCAGTTTTGGTCCCTCAGGGTACCCTGAAGCTTTCTTT. Its protein is CASSFGPSGYPEAFF.

Written as DNA, the CDR3 is TGTGCCAGTAGTATCCTTAAGGGCAGTCCCTACGAGCAGTACTTC. Its translation: CASSILKGSPYEQYF. The chain is built from TRBV19 and TRBJ2-7; D gene ambiguous. V was shortened by 3 bases and J by 2 bases, with 14 bases between the two germline ends. This CDR3 is 15 amino acids long. The germline CDR1 and CDR2 sequences are LNHDA and SQIVND (reference sequence). The full variable domain, completed using reference TRBV19 and TRBJ2-7, is DGGITQSPKYLFRKEGQNVTLSCEQNLNHDAMYWYRQDPGQGLRLIYYSQIVNDFQKGDIAEGYSVSREKKESFPLTVTSAQKNPTAFYLCASSILKGSPYEQYFGPGTRLTVT.

This clonotype was detected a few times. The rearrangement links TRBV19 to TRBJ1-5; a weak D match, TRBD1 (5 bases). The V end lost 7 bases, the J end lost 5 bases, and 9 bases lay between the germline ends. Per germline, CDR1 LNHDA and CDR2 SQIVND (reference sequence). The CDR3 runs to 12 residues. The CDR3 DNA reads as TGTGCCAGTACAGGGTTCGATCAGCCCCAGCATTTT. Its protein product is CASTGFDQPQHF.

V and J are TRBV28 and TRBJ1-1; D is perhaps TRBD1 (6 bases). This CDR3 region has 17 residues. V was cut by 0 bases and J by 4 bases, with 18 bases left in between. The germline gives CDR1 MDHEN, CDR2 SYDVKM. CDR3 coding DNA: TGTGCCAGCAGTTTATGGGGTGAGTTCACAGGGATCACTGAAGCTTTCTTT. Amino acid sequence: CASSLWGEFTGITEAFF. Using reference TRBV28 and TRBJ1-1 for the parts outside the CDR3, the full variable domain is DVKVTQSSRYLVKRTGEKVFLECVQDMDHENMFWYRQDPGLGLRLIYFSYDVKMKEKGDIPEGYSVSREKKERFSLILESASTNQTSMYLCASSLWGEFTGITEAFFGQGTRLTVV.

About this clonotype: This is likely a read error, given that the CDR3 carries no conserved phenylalanine or tryptophan at its end. The DNA is omitted, as the CDR3 cannot be located on it reliably, and the CDR3 follows TCRdb's listing. The J gene is TRBJ2-1, the V gene TRBV5-6. The V gene's germline CDR1 is SGHDT and CDR2 YYEEEE. The CDR3 has 13 amino acids, counting both end residues. CDR3 residues: CVSSLGNLDDKLL.